This TCR beta chain was profiled in a study of read filtering for tumor transcriptome and immune sequencing. At the time of active disease, bone marrow was collected from every patient. Study conclusions and caveats: In IR-seq, single-read clonotypes were roughly 82% of clonotypes but around 3.4% of reads.

Remarks on this clonotype: What it binds is unknown. Possible read error: a much larger clone is one base away.

This CDR3 has 14 residues. Germline-derived CDR1 and CDR2 are SGHTA and FQGNSA. Trimming removed 4 bases from V and 7 bases from J, with 13 bases in between. The library was built from about 400 ng RNA with molecular barcoded adaptors for alpha/delta and beta/gamma chains. TCRdb re-analysed the reads in MiXCR, keeping a single row per CDR3 protein. The sample lists fewer than 150,000 distinct CDR3 sequences, 13% occurring once. The clonotype originates from a donor aged 40 or over with multiple myeloma. The sequenced sample consisted of a population of CD138-negative cells sorted from bone marrow. The chain is built from TRBV7-2 and TRBJ2-2; the D gene is possibly TRBD1 (6 bases). The CDR3 bases are TGTGCCAGCAGCTCCTCCTTACAGGGCGGGGAGCTGTTTTTT. Amino acids: CASSSSLQGGELFF.